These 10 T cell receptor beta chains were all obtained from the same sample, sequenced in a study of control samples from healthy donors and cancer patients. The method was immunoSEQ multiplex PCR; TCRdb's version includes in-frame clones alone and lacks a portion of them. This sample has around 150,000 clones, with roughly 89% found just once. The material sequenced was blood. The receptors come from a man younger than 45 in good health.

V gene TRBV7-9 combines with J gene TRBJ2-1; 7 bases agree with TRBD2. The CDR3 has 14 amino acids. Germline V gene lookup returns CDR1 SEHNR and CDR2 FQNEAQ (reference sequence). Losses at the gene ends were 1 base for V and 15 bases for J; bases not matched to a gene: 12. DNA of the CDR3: TGTGCCAGCAGCTTAGAGGAGAAGTGGCGGGAGACGTTCTTC. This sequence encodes CASSLEEKWRETFF. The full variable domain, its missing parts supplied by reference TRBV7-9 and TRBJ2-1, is DTGVSQNPRHKITKRGQNVTFRCDPISEHNRLYWYRQTLGQGPEFLTYFQNEAQLEKSRLLSDRFSAERPKGSFSTLEIQRTEQGDSAMYLCASSLEEKWRETFFGPGTRLTVL.

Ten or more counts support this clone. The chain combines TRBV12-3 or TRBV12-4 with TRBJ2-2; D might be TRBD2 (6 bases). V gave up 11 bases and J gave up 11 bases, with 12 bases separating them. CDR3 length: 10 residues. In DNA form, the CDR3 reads TGTGCCGGAGGCGGGGCCGAGCTGTTTTTT. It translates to CAGGGAELFF.

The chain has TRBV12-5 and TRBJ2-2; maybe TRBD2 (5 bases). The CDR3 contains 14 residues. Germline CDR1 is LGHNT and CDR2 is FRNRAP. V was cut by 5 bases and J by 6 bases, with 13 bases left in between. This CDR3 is CASGPGIPPGELFF. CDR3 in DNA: TGTGCTAGTGGTCCGGGAATTCCACCCGGGGAGCTGTTTTTT.

In DNA form, the CDR3 reads TGTGCCAGCAGTTTCGGGGGGCAGGGAAGTCAGCCCCAGCATTTT. This sequence encodes CASSFGGQGSQPQHF. The chain is built from TRBV2 and TRBJ1-5; a weak D match, TRBD1 (6 bases). The CDR3 sequence is 15 residues long. V lost 5 bases and J 6 bases, leaving 17 bases between the germline ends. The germline CDR1 and CDR2 sequences are SNHLY and FYNNEI.

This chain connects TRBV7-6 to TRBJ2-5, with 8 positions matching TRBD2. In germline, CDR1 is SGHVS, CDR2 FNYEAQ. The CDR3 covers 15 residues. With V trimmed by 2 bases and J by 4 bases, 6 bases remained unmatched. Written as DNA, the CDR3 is TGTGCCAGCAGCTTATCCCTCGCGGGGGGAGAGACCCAGTACTTC. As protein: CASSLSLAGGETQYF.

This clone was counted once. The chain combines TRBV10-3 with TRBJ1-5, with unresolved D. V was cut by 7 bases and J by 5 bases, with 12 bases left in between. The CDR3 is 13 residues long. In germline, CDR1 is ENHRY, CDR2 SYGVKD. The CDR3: CAITEGSHQPQHF. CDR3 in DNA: TGTGCCATCACCGAGGGCAGCCATCAGCCCCAGCATTTT.

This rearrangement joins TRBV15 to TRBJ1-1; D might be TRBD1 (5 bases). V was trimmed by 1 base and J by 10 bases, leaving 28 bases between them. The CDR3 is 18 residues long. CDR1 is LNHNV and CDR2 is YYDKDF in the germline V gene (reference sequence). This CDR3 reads CATSRGASGMDKWGVAFF. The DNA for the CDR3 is TGTGCCACCAGCAGAGGGGCCTCAGGGATGGATAAATGGGGAGTAGCTTTCTTT.

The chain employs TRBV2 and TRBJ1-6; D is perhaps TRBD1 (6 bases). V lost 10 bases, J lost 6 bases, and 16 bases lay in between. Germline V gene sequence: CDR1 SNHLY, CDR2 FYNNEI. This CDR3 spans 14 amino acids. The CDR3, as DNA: TGTGCCACCGTGACCGGGGGGCGTAATTCACCCCTCCACTTT. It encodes CATVTGGRNSPLHF.

CDR3 amino acids: CASSLTRFVGGQENQPQHF. In DNA, the CDR3 is TGTGCCAGCAGCCTGACCCGTTTTGTAGGGGGACAGGAAAATCAGCCCCAGCATTTT. The chain carries TRBV5-5 and TRBJ1-5; 8 bases align to TRBD1. V trimming: 4 bases; J trimming: 4 bases; junction bases outside the gene matches: 19. In germline, CDR1 is SGHKS, CDR2 YYEKEE (reference sequence). The CDR3 totals 19 residues.

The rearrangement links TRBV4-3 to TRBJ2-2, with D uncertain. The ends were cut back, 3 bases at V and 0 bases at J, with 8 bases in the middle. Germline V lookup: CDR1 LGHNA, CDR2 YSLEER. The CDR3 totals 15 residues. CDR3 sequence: CASSHPPPNTGELFF. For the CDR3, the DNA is TGCGCCAGCAGCCACCCTCCACCGAACACCGGGGAGCTGTTTTTT.